The 24 T cell receptor beta chains in this list originate from one sample, sequenced in a study of T cells in Graves' hyperthyroidism and ophthalmopathy. The TCR beta CDR3 regions underwent amplification using RNA transcripts as the source. The HTBI primer set served for first-round RT-PCR of the TCR CDR3. Each CDR3 protein gets one entry after TCRdb re-called the multiplex PCR reads with MiXCR. The sample consists of about 420,000 distinct CDR3 sequences, around 13% of them appearing once. The sequenced material came from blood. The receptors shown here come from a woman in her late teens or twenties with Graves' hyperthyroidism.

This clonotype has a handful of counts. The chain carries TRBV7-2 and TRBJ2-1; the D gene is possibly TRBD1 (5 bases). The CDR3 consists of 15 residues. Germline-derived CDR1 and CDR2 are SGHTA and FQGNSA. The ends were cut back, 2 bases at V and 3 bases at J, with 11 bases in the middle. DNA of the CDR3: TGTGCCAGCAGCTTAACCAGGGCCGTCTACAATGAGCAGTTCTTC. Residues: CASSLTRAVYNEQFF.

This clonotype has a count of ten or more. CDR3 region: CASSLARLSTDTQYF. For the CDR3, the DNA is TGTGCCAGCAGCTTAGCCCGGCTATCCACAGATACGCAGTATTTT. The rearrangement joins TRBV7-9 to TRBJ2-3; no definite D call. CDR1 SEHNR and CDR2 FQNEAQ come from the germline V gene (reference sequence). The CDR3 is made up of 15 amino acids. V was shortened by 0 bases and J by 2 bases, with 9 bases between the two germline ends.

The genes are TRBV7-3 and TRBJ2-3; D remains ambiguous. The ends were cut back, 1 base at V and 0 bases at J, with 8 bases in the middle. The CDR3 length is 15 residues. Germline loops: CDR1 SGHTA, CDR2 FQGTGA. CDR3 in DNA: TGTGCCAGCAGCTTAAACCGGCAGAGCACAGATACGCAGTATTTT. Translating it yields CASSLNRQSTDTQYF.

This clonotype was seen a few times. The chain combines TRBV4-1 with TRBJ1-2; the D gene is possibly TRBD1 (5 bases). CDR1 MGHRA and CDR2 YSYEKL come from the germline V gene. Trimming removed 0 bases at V and 2 bases at J, with 13 bases between. This CDR3 is built from 16 residues. CDR3 sequence (DNA): TGCGCCAGCAGCCAAGAGGACAACCCTGGAAACTATGGCTACACCTTC. As protein: CASSQEDNPGNYGYTF.

This sequence joins TRBV7-3 and TRBJ2-1, with 9 bases lining up with TRBD2. With 1 base clipped from V and 8 bases from J, the junction kept 9 bases outside the gene matches. There are 16 residues in the CDR3. In germline, CDR1 is SGHTA, CDR2 FQGTGA. This CDR3 is CASSLRWREGVDEQFF. The CDR3 DNA follows: TGTGCCAGCAGCTTAAGGTGGCGGGAGGGGGTCGATGAGCAGTTCTTC.

This clonotype was counted at least ten times. The chain recombines TRBV12-3 or TRBV12-4 with TRBJ1-3; D gene unclear. Trimming took off 7 bases at V and 1 base at J, with 11 bases between the two ends. CDR3 length equals 14 residues. CDR3 region: CASTARRSGNTIYF. DNA for the CDR3: TGTGCCAGCACCGCAAGGAGGTCTGGAAACACCATATATTTT.

In its sample, this clonotype was seen a few times. This may arise from a read error, as a much more abundant clone is one base away. The chain combines TRBV7-9 with TRBJ2-3; 8 nucleotides align to TRBD2. Germline V gene lookup returns CDR1 SEHNR and CDR2 FQNEAQ (reference sequence). The CDR3 is 16 amino acids. The CDR3 nucleotides are TGTGCCAGCAGCGCCGGGAGGGAGAGGAGCACAGATACGCGGTATTTT. Its protein product is CASSAGRERSTDTRYF.

The chain uses TRBV28 and TRBJ1-5, with D maybe TRBD1 (6 bases). The germline gives CDR1 MDHEN, CDR2 SYDVKM. V lost 5 bases, J lost 0 bases, and 20 bases lay in between. The CDR3 runs 18 residues. The chain's CDR3 is CASSPPGHSPYSNQPQHF. The CDR3 nucleotides are TGTGCCAGCAGTCCCCCGGGACACTCGCCCTATAGCAATCAGCCCCAGCATTTT. Full variable domain (rest looked up from reference TRBV28 and TRBJ1-5): DVKVTQSSRYLVKRTGEKVFLECVQDMDHENMFWYRQDPGLGLRLIYFSYDVKMKEKGDIPEGYSVSREKKERFSLILESASTNQTSMYLCASSPPGHSPYSNQPQHFGDGTRLSIL.

Only a few counts were recorded for this clonotype. The rearrangement links TRBV5-1 to TRBJ1-6, with a weak D call TRBD1 (5 bases). The CDR3 is 14 amino acids. Trimming took 4 bases from V and 7 from J, leaving 12 bases between them. Germline loops: CDR1 SGHRS, CDR2 YFSETQ. The CDR3 DNA reads as TGCGCCAGCAGCATCAGGGACTTCAATTCACCCCTCCACTTT. This gives the protein CASSIRDFNSPLHF.

The V call is TRBV19, the J call TRBJ2-3; no reliable D call. The CDR3 loop spans 13 amino acids. Germline lookup yields CDR1 LNHDA and CDR2 SQIVND (reference sequence). The germline V and J ends were trimmed by 5 bases and 5 bases, with 11 bases remaining between them. As DNA, the CDR3 is TGTGCCAGTAGTCCCAGACTCAGAGATACGCAGTATTTT. Its translation is CASSPRLRDTQYF.

This chain joins TRBV6-7 and TRBJ1-5, with D unresolved. TRBV6-7 has ORF status, its function being uncertain. There are 15 residues in the CDR3. V was trimmed by 6 bases and J by 3 bases, leaving 15 bases between them. The CDR3 sequence is CASRSGLSDNQPQHF. The CDR3 nucleotides read TGTGCCAGCAGGTCCGGTTTGTCGGACAATCAGCCCCAGCATTTT.

The chain recombines TRBV11-2 with TRBJ1-1; 9 nucleotides agree with TRBD1. The CDR3 has 19 amino acids. The germline gives CDR1 SGHAT, CDR2 FQNNGV. The ends lost 4 bases at V and 3 bases at J; junction bases unmatched: 18. The CDR3 sequence is CASSSDLVKTGGKDTEAFF. The CDR3 nucleotides are TGTGCCAGCAGCTCAGATCTAGTAAAAACAGGGGGCAAGGACACTGAAGCTTTCTTT.

This clonotype was seen only a few times. The chain uses TRBV9 and TRBJ2-5; D is possibly TRBD2 (6 bases). The CDR3 totals 14 residues. Between the trimmed V and J ends, which lost 5 bases and 4 bases, there was a span of 15 bases. Germline CDR1 is SGDLS and CDR2 is YYNGEE. CDR3 DNA sequence: TGTGCCAGCAGTGCGGGGTTTAGAGGAGAGACCCAGTACTTC. Protein sequence: CASSAGFRGETQYF.

This clonotype occurred a few times. The junction departs from germline at one end; a sequencing error may be responsible. The CDR3 DNA reads TGCAATGCTAGTGGGAGGATCGAAAACATTCAGTACTTC. Translation gives CNASGRIENIQYF. The chain employs TRBV20-1 and TRBJ2-4; D is possibly TRBD2 (6 bases). Per germline, CDR1 DFQATT and CDR2 SNEGSKA (reference sequence). This CDR3 spans 13 amino acids.

The V gene is TRBV12-3 or TRBV12-4, the J gene TRBJ1-5, with 7 bases that match TRBD1. The J segment lost 6 bases and the V segment lost 6 bases, leaving 11 bases of the junction unmatched. This CDR3 spans 15 amino acids. This CDR3 reads CASRRQGLGSQPQHF. In DNA form, the CDR3 reads TGTGCCAGCAGACGACAGGGTCTAGGTTCTCAGCCCCAGCATTTT.

This clonotype has more than one count but fewer than ten. The CDR3 loop is CASSETGGGNQPQHF. Here the CDR3 DNA reads TGTGCCAGCAGTGAAACAGGCGGGGGCAATCAGCCCCAGCATTTT. V gene TRBV6-1 combines with J gene TRBJ1-5, with D maybe TRBD1 (5 bases). V was shortened by 2 bases and J by 2 bases, with 10 bases between the two germline ends. The CDR3 is 15 amino acids. Germline values: CDR1 MNHNS, CDR2 SASEGT.

This clonotype has a count of ten or more. This rearrangement joins TRBV20-1 to TRBJ2-3; unclear D gene. Per germline, CDR1 DFQATT and CDR2 SNEGSKA (reference sequence). V was trimmed by 2 bases and J by 0 bases, leaving 12 bases between them. The CDR3 runs 15 residues. DNA of the CDR3: TGCAGTGCTAGAATGTCATACACTAGCACAGATACGCAGTATTTT. Translating gives CSARMSYTSTDTQYF.

The chain links TRBV12-3 or TRBV12-4 to TRBJ2-3; 8 nucleotides agree with TRBD2. Trimming cost V 6 bases and J 6 bases; bases outside gene matches: 14. The CDR3 is made up of 16 amino acids. The CDR3 loop reads CASRGNMGTGGDTQYF. The CDR3 bases are TGTGCCAGCAGGGGCAACATGGGGACGGGGGGGGATACGCAGTATTTT.

This clonotype was recorded at least ten times. The V call is TRBV28, the J call TRBJ1-5; a possible D gene is TRBD1 (5 bases). V shed 10 bases and J shed 8 bases, with 18 bases lying between them. In germline, CDR1 is MDHEN, CDR2 SYDVKM. The CDR3 covers 13 residues. The chain's CDR3 is CATDGREDKPQHF. The CDR3 DNA reads as TGTGCCACCGATGGCAGGGAGGATAAGCCCCAGCATTTT.

This clonotype turned up a few times. V is TRBV2 and J is TRBJ1-6; 7 bases agree with TRBD1. The germline V gene encodes CDR1 SNHLY and CDR2 FYNNEI. With V trimmed by 5 bases and J by 7 bases, 5 bases remained unmatched. This CDR3 is 14 amino acids long. The CDR3 sequence is CASSPTGINSPLHF. DNA of the CDR3: TGTGCCAGCAGTCCGACAGGGATAAATTCACCCCTCCACTTT.

This clonotype was seen only a few times. V gene TRBV20-1 combines with J gene TRBJ2-5; 10 nucleotides align to TRBD2. CDR1 is DFQATT, CDR2 SNEGSKA, per germline (reference sequence). CDR3 length equals 17 residues. V lost 3 bases, J lost 4 bases, and 14 bases stayed unmatched. The CDR3 coding sequence is TGCAGTGCTAGGGGGCTGGGTCTAGCGGGAGTGGGAGAGACCCAGTACTTC. It yields the protein CSARGLGLAGVGETQYF.

This clonotype was found a few times. This chain links TRBV4-1 with TRBJ2-3; D call uncertain. In germline, CDR1 is MGHRA, CDR2 YSYEKL. This CDR3 is built from 13 residues. Trimming removed 2 bases at V and 4 bases at J, with 7 bases between. This CDR3 reads CASSQPSSDTQYF. As DNA, the CDR3 is TGCGCCAGCAGCCAACCCTCCTCAGATACGCAGTATTTT.

This clonotype was observed many times. The gene calls are TRBV6-1 and TRBJ1-5; D may be TRBD1 (5 bases). Germline CDR1 is MNHNS and CDR2 is SASEGT. The CDR3 loop spans 14 amino acids. V was cut by 3 bases and J by 3 bases, with 9 bases left in between. CDR3 sequence (DNA): TGTGCCAGCAGTGAGGACACGTTCAATCAGCCCCAGCATTTT. As protein: CASSEDTFNQPQHF.

In its sample, this clonotype was seen many times. V is TRBV28 and J is TRBJ2-2; 7 bases map to TRBD1. J lost 5 bases, V lost 10 bases, and 10 bases had no gene match. This CDR3 is built from 14 residues. Germline V lookup: CDR1 MDHEN, CDR2 SYDVKM. This chain's CDR3 is CATVTGLKTGELFF. CDR3 in DNA: TGTGCCACCGTGACAGGGCTGAAGACCGGGGAGCTGTTTTTT.